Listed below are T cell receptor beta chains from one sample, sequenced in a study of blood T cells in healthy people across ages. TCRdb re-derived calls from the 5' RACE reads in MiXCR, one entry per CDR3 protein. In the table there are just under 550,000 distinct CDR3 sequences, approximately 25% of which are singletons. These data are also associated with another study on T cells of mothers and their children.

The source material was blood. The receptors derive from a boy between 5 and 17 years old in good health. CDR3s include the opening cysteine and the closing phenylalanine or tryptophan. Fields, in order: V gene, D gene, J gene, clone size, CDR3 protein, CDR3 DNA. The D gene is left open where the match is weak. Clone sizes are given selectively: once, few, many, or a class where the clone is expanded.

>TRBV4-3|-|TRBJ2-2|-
CASSQGSNTGELFF
TGCGCCAGCAGCCAAGGATCGAACACCGGGGAGCTGTTTTTT
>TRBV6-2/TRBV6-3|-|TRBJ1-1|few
CASSYNGDWFPGTEAFF
TGTGCCAGCAGTTACAACGGGGACTGGTTCCCGGGTACTGAAGCTTTCTTT
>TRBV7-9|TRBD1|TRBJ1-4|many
CASSPGAGGEKLFF
TGTGCCAGCAGCCCCGGGGCAGGGGGCGAAAAACTGTTTTTT
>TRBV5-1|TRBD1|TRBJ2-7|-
CASSFGQGTTNEQYF
TGCGCCAGCAGCTTTGGACAGGGGACCACCAACGAGCAGTACTTC
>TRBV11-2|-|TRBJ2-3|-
CASSLLETGAFLPSTDTQYF
TGTGCCAGCAGCTTGCTCGAGACAGGAGCCTTTTTACCTAGCACAGATACGCAGTATTTT
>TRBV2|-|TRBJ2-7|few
CASSVTIAEQYF
TGTGCCAGCAGTGTAACTATAGCCGAGCAGTACTTC
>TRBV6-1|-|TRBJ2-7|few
CASSEPGTLTYEQYF
TGTGCCAGCAGTGAACCCGGGACACTAACCTACGAGCAGTACTTC
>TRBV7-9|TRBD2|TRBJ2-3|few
CASSLTASGGPYDTQYF
TGTGCCAGCAGCTTGACGGCTAGCGGGGGGCCCTACGATACGCAGTATTTT
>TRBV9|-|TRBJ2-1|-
CASSAGSWENNEQFF
TGTGCCAGCAGCGCCGGGAGCTGGGAAAACAATGAGCAGTTCTTC
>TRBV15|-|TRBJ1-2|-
CATSREVAGYGYTF
TGTGCCACCAGCAGAGAAGTGGCCGGGTACGGCTACACCTTC
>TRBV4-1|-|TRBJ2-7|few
CASSQGIAYEQYF
TGCGCCAGCAGCCAAGGGATAGCCTACGAGCAGTACTTC
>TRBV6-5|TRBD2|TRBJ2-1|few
CASSYALAGGEQFF
TGTGCCAGCAGTTACGCACTAGCGGGAGGAGAGCAGTTCTTC
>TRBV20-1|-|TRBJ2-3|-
CSAKGRGVADTQYF
TGCAGTGCCAAAGGGCGGGGAGTGGCAGATACGCAGTATTTT
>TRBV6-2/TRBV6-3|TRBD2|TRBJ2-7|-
CASSLPGLAIIYEQYF
TGTGCCAGCAGTCTACCGGGACTAGCAATAATCTACGAGCAGTACTTC
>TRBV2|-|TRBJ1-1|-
CASSAARGTEAFF
TGTGCCAGCAGTGCAGCAAGGGGCACTGAAGCTTTCTTT
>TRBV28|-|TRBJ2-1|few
CASSLAGSGASRYNEQFF
TGTGCCAGCAGTTTGGCAGGGTCGGGGGCTAGCAGATACAATGAGCAGTTCTTC
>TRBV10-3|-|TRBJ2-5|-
CAINHSGPQETQYF
TGTGCCATCAATCATAGCGGTCCCCAAGAGACCCAGTACTTC
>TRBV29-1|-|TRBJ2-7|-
CSVEDPRGGAYEQYF
TGCAGCGTTGAAGACCCGAGGGGCGGGGCTTACGAGCAGTACTTC
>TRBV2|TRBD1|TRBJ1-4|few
CASSEALTRGREKLFF
TGTGCCAGCAGTGAAGCGCTTACAAGGGGGCGAGAAAAACTGTTTTTT
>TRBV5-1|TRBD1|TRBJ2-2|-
CASSLEGQAGLTGELFF
TGCGCCAGCAGCTTGGAGGGACAGGCTGGCCTAACCGGGGAGCTGTTTTTT
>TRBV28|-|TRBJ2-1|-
CASSFYDEQFF
TGTGCCAGCAGTTTTTATGATGAGCAGTTCTTC
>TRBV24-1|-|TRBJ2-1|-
CATSDLFRTHGYNEQFF
TGTGCCACCAGTGATCTATTCCGGACACACGGTTACAATGAGCAGTTCTTC
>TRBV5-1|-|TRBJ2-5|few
CASSSRLGLEETQYF
TGCGCCAGCAGCTCCCGTTTGGGTTTGGAGGAGACCCAGTACTTC
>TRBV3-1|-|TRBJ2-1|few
CASSQVAANEQFF
TGTGCCAGCAGCCAAGTGGCAGCCAATGAGCAGTTCTTC
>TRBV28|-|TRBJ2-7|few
CASSFWGSDYEQYF
TGTGCCAGCAGTTTTTGGGGTTCCGACTACGAGCAGTACTTC
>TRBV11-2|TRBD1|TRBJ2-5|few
CASSLTGISETQYF
TGTGCCAGCAGCTTGACAGGGATTTCAGAGACCCAGTACTTC
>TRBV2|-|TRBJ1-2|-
CASSEWQPPTYGYTF
TGTGCCAGCAGTGAATGGCAACCACCAACCTATGGCTACACCTTC
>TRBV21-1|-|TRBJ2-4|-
CASTLAGSTKNIQYF
TGTGCAAGCACGTTGGCAGGGTCGACCAAAAACATTCAGTACTTC